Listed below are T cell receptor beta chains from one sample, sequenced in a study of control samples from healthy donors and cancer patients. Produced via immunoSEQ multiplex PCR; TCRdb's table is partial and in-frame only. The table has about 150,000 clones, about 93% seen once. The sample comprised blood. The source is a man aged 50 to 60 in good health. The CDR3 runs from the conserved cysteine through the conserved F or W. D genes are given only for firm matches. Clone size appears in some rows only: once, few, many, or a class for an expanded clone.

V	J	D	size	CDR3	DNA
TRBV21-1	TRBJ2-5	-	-	CASSLTSVQETQYF	TGTGCCAGCAGCTTAACTAGCGTTCAAGAGACCCAGTACTTC
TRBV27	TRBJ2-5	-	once	CASSLSYSGSETQYF	TGTGCCAGCAGTTTATCGTACAGTGGGTCAGAGACCCAGTACTTC
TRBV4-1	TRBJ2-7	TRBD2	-	CASSQGGRAGYEQYF	TGCGCCAGCAGCCAAGGCGGGAGGGCCGGGTACGAGCAGTACTTC
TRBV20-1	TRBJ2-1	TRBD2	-	CSASQVRTSGSNEQFF	TGCAGTGCTAGTCAGGTTCGGACTAGCGGGAGTAATGAGCAGTTCTTC
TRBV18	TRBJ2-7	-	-	CASSPRTGAHEQYF	TGTGCCAGCTCACCCCGGACGGGGGCTCACGAGCAGTACTTC
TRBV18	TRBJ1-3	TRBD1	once	CASSPLTGDYSGNTIYF	TGTGCCAGCTCACCCTTAACAGGGGACTACTCTGGAAACACCATATATTTT
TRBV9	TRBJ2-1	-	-	CASSGTPSSYNEQFF	TGTGCCAGCAGCGGGACACCGAGCTCCTACAATGAGCAGTTCTTC
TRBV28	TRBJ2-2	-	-	CASSHGTLTGELFF	TGTGCCAGCAGCCACGGGACTCTTACCGGGGAGCTGTTTTTT
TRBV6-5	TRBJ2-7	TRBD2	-	CASSYSILAGTYEQYF	TGTGCCAGCAGTTACTCGATTCTAGCGGGCACCTACGAGCAGTACTTC
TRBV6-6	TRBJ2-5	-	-	CASSRRGETQYF	TGTGCCAGCAGCCGCAGGGGAGAGACCCAGTACTTC
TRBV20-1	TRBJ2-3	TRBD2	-	CSASVFQRERADTQYF	TGCAGTGCTAGTGTGTTCCAGCGGGAGAGGGCAGATACGCAGTATTTT